This T cell receptor beta chain stems from a study of blood T cell repertoires in COVID-19. Study-wide context: Some COVID-19 samples were acute and others convalescent; all came from the United States, Italy and Spain.

The protocol was immunoSEQ multiplex PCR, while the TCRdb copy is restricted to in-frame clones and leaves out a portion. The profile shows roughly 300,000 clones, approximately 91% of them singletons. CDR1 is SEHNR, CDR2 FQNEAQ, per germline (reference sequence). Trimming at V came to 4 bases and at J to 8 bases, leaving 13 bases not matched to a gene. The CDR3 loop spans 15 amino acids. The rearrangement links TRBV7-9 to TRBJ2-5; TRBD2 matches 7 bases. The origin of this receptor is a man aged 18-30 years with active or convalescent COVID-19. The sequencing sample was made of peripheral blood. The CDR3 sequence: CASSSSGAGWFTQYF. CDR3 nucleotide sequence: TGTGCCAGCAGCTCCAGTGGAGCGGGGTGGTTCACCCAGTACTTC.